This TCR beta chain was sequenced during a study of T cell responses to AZD1222 COVID-19 vaccine. Note on this clone: Its target is unknown.

General study points: Nearly half of spike-specific TCRs reportedly go after variant regions that carry no mutations. Clonal diversity was possibly underestimated, and white British individuals and females predominated among donors. Spike-specific TCR breadth and depth grew following two AZD1222 doses. The span of vaccine-associated CD4 TCRs extended across spike, with dominance at 160-218 and 743-854.

Assay used: immunoSEQ multiplex PCR; TCRdb lists only in-frame clones, some missing. The sample has over 100,000 clones, 70% to 90% seen once; the top ten hold around 20%. The origin of this receptor is an adult in good health. The material sequenced was peripheral blood, taken on day 0 of AZD1222 vaccination.

CDR3 coding DNA: TGTGCCAGCAGCGGGGGGGTTTTTTCCACAGATACGCAGTATTTT. Protein sequence: CASSGGVFSTDTQYF. The gene calls are TRBV11-3 and TRBJ2-3; 7 nucleotides agree with TRBD2. The CDR3 runs 15 residues. J lost 2 bases, V lost 5 bases, and 7 bases had no gene match. CDR1 and CDR2 (germline): SGHNT, YENEEA.